The 31 T cell receptor beta chains given below trace back to one sample, sequenced in a study of CD8+ T cells in alopecia areata. Noted treatment: oral pan-JAK inhibitor, 5-10 mg twice daily. Sequencing used cDNA as its template, made by extracting RNA and reverse transcribing it. TCRdb's table, derived via immunoSEQ multiplex PCR, lists solely in-frame clones and lacks some. The sample shows 190,000 or so clones, around three fifths of them seen only once. The sample here was CD8+ T cells sorted from blood, taken at week 24, from a patient treated with tofacitinib. These receptors were obtained from a human donor with alopecia areata.

This chain joins TRBV27 and TRBJ2-1; TRBD1 might be the D (5 bases). Trimming pared 5 bases from V and 6 bases from J, leaving 14 bases between. The CDR3 is 14 residues long. Germline assignment: CDR1 MNHEY and CDR2 SMNVEV (reference sequence). The CDR3 nucleotides read TGTGCCAGCAGTCCGCAAGGGGCGATCAATGAGCAGTTCTTC. Encoded protein: CASSPQGAINEQFF.

The chain is built from TRBV5-6 and TRBJ2-3; D not resolved. V shed 1 base and J shed 0 bases, with 12 bases lying between them. The CDR3 runs 16 residues. CDR1 and CDR2 (germline): SGHDT, YYEEEE. The CDR3 DNA reads as TGTGCCAGCAGCTTGCCCCTTTTAAAGAGCACAGATACGCAGTATTTT. Translation gives CASSLPLLKSTDTQYF.

This chain connects TRBV6-6 to TRBJ2-7; a possible D gene is TRBD1 (6 bases). The germline V gene has CDR1 MNHNY and CDR2 SVGAGI (reference sequence). The CDR3 is 16 residues long. Trimming took 0 bases from V and 3 from J, leaving 15 bases between them. CDR3 loop: CASSYSIGTPDYEQYF. The CDR3 DNA follows: TGTGCCAGCAGTTACTCTATCGGGACACCTGACTACGAGCAGTACTTC.

This clone came up a few times. This chain connects TRBV7-9 to TRBJ1-1; 7 bases are a match to TRBD1. The CDR3 spans 12 residues. V shed 9 bases and J 7 bases; nucleotides not matched to a gene: 8. The germline V gene has CDR1 SEHNR and CDR2 FQNEAQ (reference sequence). The CDR3 bases are TGTGCCAGTACGGGACAGAACCTTGAAGCTTTCTTT. It encodes CASTGQNLEAFF.

The chain has TRBV6-5 and TRBJ2-7; 9 bases are a match to TRBD1. Germline loops: CDR1 MNHEY, CDR2 SVGAGI. V trimming: 7 bases; J trimming: 3 bases; junction bases outside the gene matches: 7. The CDR3 is made up of 14 amino acids. Here the CDR3 reads CASKPGQGIYEQYF. DNA for the CDR3: TGTGCCAGCAAACCGGGACAGGGTATCTACGAGCAGTACTTC.

This clone was seen just once. J is TRBJ2-7 and V is TRBV4-1, with TRBD2 as a possible D gene (6 bases). CDR1 and CDR2 (germline): MGHRA, YSYEKL. The CDR3 is 13 residues long. V was shortened by 7 bases and J by 0 bases, with 10 bases between the two germline ends. The CDR3 DNA is TGCGCCAGCACCCGGGGGAGCTCCTACGAGCAGTACTTC. This sequence encodes CASTRGSSYEQYF.

The chain is built from TRBV7-9 and TRBJ1-6; TRBD1 matches at 10 bases. V trimming: 4 bases; J trimming: 13 bases; junction bases outside the gene matches: 4. The germline V gene encodes CDR1 SEHNR and CDR2 FQNEAQ (reference sequence). The CDR3 extends over 13 amino acids. As DNA, the CDR3 is TGTGCCAGCAGCTCGGGACAGGGGCCTCCCCTCCACTTT. Its translation: CASSSGQGPPLHF.

This chain uses TRBV6-6 with TRBJ2-7; D is possibly TRBD2 (5 bases). This CDR3 contains 14 residues. Germline assignment: CDR1 MNHNY and CDR2 SVGAGI (reference sequence). Trimming took off 5 bases at V and 7 bases at J, with 18 bases between the two ends. The CDR3 DNA follows: TGTGCCAGCAGTCGGGTCGGGGTCGGAGAAGAGCAGTACTTC. It yields the protein CASSRVGVGEEQYF.

The rearrangement uses TRBV5-1 and TRBJ1-1; 8 bases are shared with TRBD1. Germline V CDR1 and CDR2: SGHRS, YFSETQ. V trimming: 4 bases; J trimming: 8 bases; junction bases outside the gene matches: 4. This CDR3 region has 12 residues. As DNA, the CDR3 is TGCGCCAGCAGCAGCGGACAGGGCGAAGCTTTCTTT. Translation gives CASSSGQGEAFF.

This rearrangement joins TRBV5-6 to TRBJ2-7; 8 bases are shared with TRBD1. This CDR3 region has 12 residues. Germline V gene lookup returns CDR1 SGHDT and CDR2 YYEEEE. The V and J ends lost 4 bases and 6 bases, in that order; junction bases with no gene match: 3. Written as DNA, the CDR3 is TGTGCCAGCAGCGGAACAGGGGGCGAGCAGTACTTC. Translating it yields CASSGTGGEQYF. The entire variable domain, with the rest obtained from reference TRBV5-6 and TRBJ2-7, is as follows: DAGVTQSPTHLIKTRGQQVTLRCSPKSGHDTVSWYQQALGQGPQFIFQYYEEEERQRGNFPDRFSGHQFPNYSSELNVNALLLGDSALYLCASSGTGGEQYFGPGTRLTVT.

This sequence joins TRBV7-2 and TRBJ2-7; no firm D call. V lost 5 bases and J 5 bases, leaving 19 bases between the germline ends. In germline, CDR1 is SGHTA, CDR2 FQGNSA. The CDR3 spans 15 residues. The CDR3 protein is CASSRWASRSNEQYF. The CDR3 DNA reads as TGTGCCAGCAGCCGATGGGCGTCCAGGAGTAACGAGCAGTACTTC. Drawing the rest from reference TRBV7-2 and TRBJ2-7, the complete variable domain is GAGVSQSPSNKVTEKGKDVELRCDPISGHTALYWYRQSLGQGLEFLIYFQGNSAPDKSGLPSDRFSAERTGGSVSTLTIQRTQQEDSAVYLCASSRWASRSNEQYFGPGTRLTVT.

The genes are TRBV30 and TRBJ2-3; no clear D. The CDR3 runs 11 residues. V was pared by 1 base and J by 6 bases, with 5 bases between. Germline assignment: CDR1 GTSNPN and CDR2 SVGIG (reference sequence). The CDR3 region is CAWSASDTQYF. CDR3 in DNA: TGTGCCTGGAGTGCGAGTGATACGCAGTATTTT.

The chain is built from TRBV30 and TRBJ1-2; TRBD1 might be the D (5 bases). The CDR3 contains 13 residues. The V gene's germline CDR1 is GTSNPN and CDR2 SVGIG (reference sequence). CDR3 loop: CAHRGDLTYGYTF. DNA of the CDR3: TGTGCTCACAGAGGGGACTTGACCTATGGCTACACCTTC.

The chain recombines TRBV27 with TRBJ2-1; the D is unclear. CDR1 is MNHEY and CDR2 is SMNVEV in the germline V gene (reference sequence). The CDR3 has 15 residues. Trimming pared 2 bases from V and 8 bases from J, leaving 16 bases between. CDR3 coding DNA: TGTGCCAGCAGTTTAGTGAGCCTACCTGGACATGAGCAGTTCTTC. Its protein product is CASSLVSLPGHEQFF.

There are a few counts of this clone. This rearrangement joins TRBV7-9 to TRBJ2-6, with TRBD2 as a possible D gene (6 bases). Between the trimmed V and J ends, which lost 1 base and 4 bases, there was a span of 8 bases. Germline CDR1 and CDR2: SEHNR and FQNEAQ (reference sequence). CDR3 length: 15 amino acids. The CDR3 DNA sequence: TGTGCCAGCAGCTTAGGGGAGGCCGGGGCCAACGTCCTGACTTTC. It encodes CASSLGEAGANVLTF.

The gene calls are TRBV5-1 and TRBJ2-5; D is undetermined. The CDR3 runs 13 residues. Between the trimmed V and J ends, which lost 7 bases and 5 bases, there was a span of 15 bases. The V gene's germline CDR1 is SGHRS and CDR2 YFSETQ. CDR3 in DNA: TGCGCCAGCTCACCGGGCCCCGAGGAGACCCAGTACTTC. Translation gives CASSPGPEETQYF.

The chain employs TRBV27 and TRBJ1-4; perhaps TRBD1 as D (5 bases). Trimming removed 5 bases from V and 4 bases from J, with 8 bases in between. The CDR3 contains 13 residues. Germline assignment: CDR1 MNHEY and CDR2 SMNVEV (reference sequence). This chain's CDR3 is CASSRGNNEKLFF. The CDR3 coding sequence is TGTGCCAGCAGTCGGGGCAATAATGAAAAACTGTTTTTT.

This chain joins TRBV28 and TRBJ1-6; 7 bases fit TRBD1. Unmatched junction bases numbered 10, after V lost 5 bases and J lost 9 bases. This CDR3 has 15 amino acids. Per germline, CDR1 MDHEN and CDR2 SYDVKM. The CDR3 coding sequence is TGTGCCAGCAGTCCCTACAGGGGTGGGCTTTCACCCCTCCACTTT. Amino acids: CASSPYRGGLSPLHF.

The rearrangement uses TRBV7-8 and TRBJ2-2, with 7 positions matching TRBD2. Germline trimming cut 2 bases from V and 6 bases from J; bases unmatched to any gene: 3. In germline, CDR1 is SGHVS, CDR2 FQNEAQ. The CDR3 is 14 amino acids. The CDR3 DNA reads TGTGCCAGCAGCTTATCCCTAGCGGCCGGGGAGCTGTTTTTT. Translation: CASSLSLAAGELFF.

The chain has TRBV29-1 and TRBJ2-7; 7 nucleotides agree with TRBD1. Germline V CDR1 and CDR2: SQVTM, ANQGSEA. The CDR3 covers 15 residues. The ends lost 3 bases at V and 5 bases at J; junction bases unmatched: 13. This CDR3 reads CSVEGMQGDVDEQYF. CDR3 sequence (DNA): TGCAGCGTTGAGGGTATGCAGGGGGATGTCGACGAGCAGTACTTC.

In this sample, this clone turned up a few times. The DNA for the CDR3 is TGCAGCGTTCCTGGACGGCTCCAAGAGACCCAGTACTTC. This sequence encodes CSVPGRLQETQYF. The gene calls are TRBV29-1 and TRBJ2-5; D remains unclear. Germline CDR1 is SQVTM and CDR2 is ANQGSEA. With 5 bases removed from V and 1 base from J, the gap between germline ends came to 11 bases. The CDR3 contains 13 residues.

The chain couples TRBV30 to TRBJ1-2; D is unclear. Germline V gene data show CDR1 as GTSNPN and CDR2 as SVGIG (reference sequence). Trimming took off 4 bases at V and 1 base at J, with 19 bases between the two ends. This CDR3 spans 16 amino acids. The CDR3 DNA reads as TGTGCCTGGACTAGACACACAACTCGGTATAACTATGGCTACACCTTC. It is translated as CAWTRHTTRYNYGYTF.

This clone was observed once. The chain combines TRBV29-1 with TRBJ1-2, with a possible D match to TRBD1 (6 bases). V was pared by 7 bases and J by 5 bases, with 29 bases between. Germline V gene sequence: CDR1 SQVTM, CDR2 ANQGSEA. CDR3 length: 17 amino acids. The CDR3 loop is CSAKTGNSDKQTYGYTF. Here the CDR3 DNA reads TGCAGCGCCAAAACAGGGAACTCCGACAAACAAACTTATGGCTACACCTTC. Full variable domain (missing parts from reference TRBV29-1 and TRBJ1-2): SAVISQKPSRDICQRGTSLTIQCQVDSQVTMMFWYRQQPGQSLTLIATANQGSEATYESGFVIDKFPISRPNLTFSTLTVSNMSPEDSSIYLCSAKTGNSDKQTYGYTFGSGTRLTVV.

The CDR3 loop is CSVGRFGPNTEAFF. Here the CDR3 DNA reads TGCAGCGTTGGAAGATTCGGGCCGAACACTGAAGCTTTCTTT. The chain joins TRBV29-1 to TRBJ1-1; D unclear. CDR1 and CDR2 from the germline V gene are SQVTM and ANQGSEA. Trimming left V 4 bases short and J 1 base short, with 13 bases between. The CDR3 length is 14 residues.

CDR3: CAWSVSGFDEQYF. The CDR3 DNA reads as TGTGCCTGGAGTGTGTCCGGGTTCGACGAGCAGTACTTC. J is TRBJ2-7 and V is TRBV30, with D unresolved. V shed 0 bases and J shed 5 bases, with 11 bases lying between them. The CDR3 is made up of 13 amino acids. CDR1 and CDR2 (germline): GTSNPN, SVGIG (reference sequence).

This clone showed up just a few times. The chain is built from TRBV7-9 and TRBJ2-1, with D possibly TRBD2 on 5 matching bases. Germline lookup yields CDR1 SEHNR and CDR2 FQNEAQ (reference sequence). The CDR3 is 19 residues long. Deletions cut 5 bases from V and 0 bases from J, with 23 bases between. The chain's CDR3 is CASSHLSPASRSSYNEQFF. CDR3 DNA: TGTGCCAGCAGCCACCTGTCTCCGGCTAGCCGCAGCTCCTACAATGAGCAGTTCTTC.

The chain links TRBV27 to TRBJ1-5; unclear D gene. CDR1 and CDR2 (germline): MNHEY, SMNVEV (reference sequence). Trimming cost V 7 bases and J 2 bases, with 9 bases left between them. The CDR3 is 13 amino acids. CDR3 nucleotides: TGTGCCAGCAAAAAGGGTGGCAATCAGCCCCAGCATTTT. Its protein is CASKKGGNQPQHF.

The chain recombines TRBV5-1 with TRBJ1-1; a weak D match, TRBD1 (5 bases). The germline V gene has CDR1 SGHRS and CDR2 YFSETQ. CDR3 length equals 15 residues. With 0 bases removed from V and 4 bases from J, the gap between germline ends came to 13 bases. This chain's CDR3 is CASSLDSGVFTEAFF. The CDR3 coding sequence is TGCGCCAGCAGCTTGGATTCGGGGGTGTTCACTGAAGCTTTCTTT.

Only a few counts were recorded for this clone. V usage is TRBV5-5 and J usage is TRBJ1-2; D remains ambiguous. This CDR3 is built from 14 residues. The germline CDR1 and CDR2 sequences are SGHKS and YYEKEE (reference sequence). The V and J ends lost 2 bases and 3 bases respectively, with 11 bases between them. The CDR3 here is CASSFEKYDYGYTF. CDR3 sequence (DNA): TGTGCCAGCAGCTTTGAAAAGTACGACTATGGCTACACCTTC. Drawing the rest from reference TRBV5-5 and TRBJ1-2, the complete variable domain is DAGVTQSPTHLIKTRGQQVTLRCSPISGHKSVSWYQQVLGQGPQFIFQYYEKEERGRGNFPDRFSARQFPNYSSELNVNALLLGDSALYLCASSFEKYDYGYTFGSGTRLTVV.

This clone occurred a few times. The chain has TRBV19 and TRBJ1-5; D is unresolved. Deletions cut 3 bases from V and 0 bases from J, with 9 bases between. Germline V gene data show CDR1 as LNHDA and CDR2 as SQIVND (reference sequence). The CDR3 has 15 residues. The CDR3 spells CASSILKTSNQPQHF. The CDR3, as DNA: TGTGCCAGTAGTATTTTAAAGACTAGCAATCAGCCCCAGCATTTT.

The chain is built from TRBV30 and TRBJ1-2; 11 nucleotides match TRBD1. The CDR3 has 16 amino acids. Per germline, CDR1 GTSNPN and CDR2 SVGIG (reference sequence). The ends lost 2 bases at V and 3 bases at J; junction bases unmatched: 8. The CDR3: CAWSPGQGEVYYGYTF. CDR3 DNA: TGTGCCTGGAGTCCGGGACAGGGGGAAGTTTACTATGGCTACACCTTC.